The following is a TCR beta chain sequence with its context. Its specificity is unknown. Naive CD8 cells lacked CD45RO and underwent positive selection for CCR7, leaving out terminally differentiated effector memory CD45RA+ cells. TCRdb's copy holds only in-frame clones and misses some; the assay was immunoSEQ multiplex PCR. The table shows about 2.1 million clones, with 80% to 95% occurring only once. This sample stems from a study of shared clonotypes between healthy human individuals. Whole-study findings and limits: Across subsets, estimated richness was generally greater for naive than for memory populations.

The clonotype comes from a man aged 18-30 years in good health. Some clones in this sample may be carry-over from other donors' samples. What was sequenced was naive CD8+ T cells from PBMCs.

The CDR3 DNA follows: TGTGCCACCAGCAGATCTTTGTCCTACGAGCAGTACTTC. Translating gives CATSRSLSYEQYF. The rearrangement links TRBV15 to TRBJ2-7; D remains unclear. The germline V gene encodes CDR1 LNHNV and CDR2 YYDKDF (reference sequence). The CDR3 has 13 amino acids. With 2 bases removed from V and 1 base from J, the gap between germline ends came to 6 bases.